These 12 T cell receptor beta chains were all obtained from the same sample, sequenced in a study of T cells in Graves' hyperthyroidism and ophthalmopathy (dated by TCRdb to the late 2010s). The library was prepared using multiplex PCR. Sequencing relied on an Illumina HiSeq 2000. TCR beta CDR3 regions were amplified from RNA transcripts. The first round of RT-PCR for the TCR CDR3 was performed with the HTBI primer set and the Qiagen OneStep RT-PCR kit. TCRdb took the public reads, trimmed them with fastp at Q25, ran MiXCR for clone calling and kept in-frame beta chains. Every CDR3 protein is listed once, alongside the most common genes and DNA of its rows. The sample table records under 300,000 distinct CDR3 sequences; 20% to 30% of these occur just once. About 30% of the sample rests with the top ten. Specimen: blood. The receptor source for this set is a man aged 35 to 55 with Graves' hyperthyroidism that later progressed to Graves' ophthalmopathy.

Many counts were recorded for this clonotype. A much larger clone differs by one base, so this may be a read error. V usage is TRBV20-1 and J usage is TRBJ1-1; D gene uncertain. Germline values: CDR1 DFQATT, CDR2 SNEGSKA (reference sequence). The CDR3 is 11 residues long. CDR3 in amino acids: CSARQLGEASF. The CDR3 DNA reads as TGCAGTGCTAGACAGTTAGGTGAAGCTTCCTTT.

CDR3 in amino acids: CASSRSGTNTGELFF. Written as DNA, the CDR3 is TGTGCCAGCAGTCGAAGCGGGACGAACACCGGGGAGCTGTTTTTT. V usage is TRBV6-1 and J usage is TRBJ2-2, with 7 bases lining up with TRBD2. The CDR3 runs 15 residues. In germline, CDR1 is MNHNS, CDR2 SASEGT. V was clipped by 5 bases and J by 0 bases; unmatched bases: 3.

This clonotype showed up many times. This chain links TRBV19 with TRBJ2-7, with D possibly being TRBD2 (6 bases). The CDR3 covers 14 residues. The V end lost 1 base, the J end lost 2 bases, and 9 bases lay between the germline ends. Germline CDR1 and CDR2: LNHDA and SQIVND (reference sequence). CDR3 coding DNA: TGTGCCAGTAGTATAGTTAGCGGAGCCTACGAGCAGTACTTC. Encoded protein: CASSIVSGAYEQYF.

This sequence joins TRBV7-2 and TRBJ1-1, with D perhaps TRBD1 (6 bases). Trimming stripped 7 bases from V and 10 bases from J, with 19 bases between. Germline-derived CDR1 and CDR2 are SGHTA and FQGNSA. CDR3 size: 13 residues. The CDR3 nucleotides are TGTGCCAGCACCCCCGGACAGACTGTTGTAGCTTTCTTT. Its translation is CASTPGQTVVAFF.

At least ten counts were recorded for this clonotype. V is TRBV29-1 and J is TRBJ1-1; D is ambiguous. Germline loops: CDR1 SQVTM, CDR2 ANQGSEA. The ends were cut back, 6 bases at V and 4 bases at J, with 9 bases in the middle. CDR3 length: 11 residues. This CDR3 reads CSVVETTEAFF. CDR3 DNA sequence: TGCAGCGTAGTTGAGACCACTGAAGCTTTCTTT.

In this sample, this clonotype turned up many times. The CDR3 here is CASSPIGSKNIQYF. CDR3 nucleotides: TGTGCCAGCAGTCCCATAGGGTCTAAAAACATTCAGTACTTC. The chain has TRBV28 and TRBJ2-4; D is uncertain. The V gene's germline CDR1 is MDHEN and CDR2 SYDVKM. This CDR3 contains 14 residues. Trimming removed 5 bases at V and 4 bases at J, with 12 bases between.

The J gene is TRBJ2-4, the V gene TRBV6-4; 9 bases map to TRBD1. Trimming removed 6 bases from V and 8 bases from J; junction bases left unmatched: 11. The germline CDR1 and CDR2 sequences are MRHNA and SNTAGT. The length of the CDR3 is 15 residues. CDR3 sequence: CASSPDRGVRDIQYF. For the CDR3, the DNA is TGTGCCAGCAGCCCGGACAGGGGCGTGAGGGACATTCAGTACTTC.

This chain joins TRBV9 and TRBJ1-1; 9 positions agree with TRBD1. This CDR3 is 14 amino acids long. In germline, CDR1 is SGDLS, CDR2 YYNGEE. Unmatched junction bases numbered 2, after V lost 0 bases and J lost 5 bases. CDR3 protein: CASSVVGTGTEAFF. CDR3 nucleotides: TGTGCCAGCAGCGTAGTTGGGACAGGGACTGAAGCTTTCTTT.

The chain couples TRBV6-2 or TRBV6-3 to TRBJ2-7, with D tentatively TRBD1 (6 bases). Germline V gene data show CDR1 as MNHEY and CDR2 as SVGEGT. This CDR3 is 15 amino acids long. Between the trimmed V and J ends, which lost 4 bases and 2 bases, there was a span of 15 bases. CDR3 nucleotide sequence: TGTGCCAGCAGTTTAGACAGGAGGCTAACCTACGAGCAGTACTTC. Translating it yields CASSLDRRLTYEQYF.

This clonotype has a count of ten or more. This chain joins TRBV12-3 or TRBV12-4 and TRBJ1-5, with D unresolved. The CDR3 contains 13 residues. V lost 7 bases and J lost 7, with 14 bases in between. The CDR3 DNA reads as TGTGCCAGCACCAAGGGTAGGGAACAGCCCCAGCATTTT. Translation: CASTKGREQPQHF.

This clonotype was found many times. The chain employs TRBV5-1 and TRBJ1-2; the D gene is possibly TRBD1 (6 bases). Germline-derived CDR1 and CDR2 are SGHRS and YFSETQ. V lost 0 bases to trimming and J lost 4 bases, with 13 bases between them. The CDR3 is 15 residues long. The CDR3 region has the DNA TGCGCCAGCAGCTTGGACAGGGCTGAGTCCTATGGCTACACCTTC. Its protein is CASSLDRAESYGYTF.

This clonotype was detected ten times or more. The chain couples TRBV2 to TRBJ2-4, with D unresolved. V was trimmed by 7 bases and J by 1 base, leaving 11 bases between them. Looked up from germline, CDR1 is SNHLY and CDR2 is FYNNEI. The CDR3 runs to 14 residues. CDR3 protein: CASIPARAKNIQYF. The CDR3 region has the DNA TGTGCCAGCATACCCGCGAGGGCCAAAAACATTCAGTACTTC.